Below, 2 T cell receptor beta chains from the same sample are listed, as sequenced in a study of breast tumors, draining lymph nodes, adjacent tissues. TCRdb reprocessed the multiplex PCR reads with MiXCR, giving one entry per CDR3 protein. The data hold over 200,000 distinct CDR3 sequences, with about 32% observed a single time. Samples came from axillary lymph nodes draining the breast cancer. Sequencing was carried out using axillary lymph node tissue. Source of these receptors: a female donor with breast cancer. Some clones in this sample may be carry-over from other donors' samples.

The J gene is TRBJ2-3, the V gene TRBV19, with D unclear. V lost 8 bases and J lost 11, with 14 bases in between. The length of the CDR3 is 11 residues. Germline V gene data show CDR1 as LNHDA and CDR2 as SQIVND (reference sequence). CDR3 residues: CASGIAYEQYF. Here the CDR3 DNA reads TGTGCCAGTGGGATAGCATACGAGCAGTATTTT.

This clonotype was counted many times. The chain joins TRBV5-5 to TRBJ1-2; 10 bases are shared with TRBD1. The germline V gene has CDR1 SGHKS and CDR2 YYEKEE (reference sequence). The CDR3 consists of 15 residues. V shed 6 bases and J 4 bases; nucleotides not matched to a gene: 9. The CDR3 here is CASTRQGAETYGYTF. CDR3 in DNA: TGTGCCAGCACCCGACAGGGGGCCGAAACCTATGGCTACACCTTC.